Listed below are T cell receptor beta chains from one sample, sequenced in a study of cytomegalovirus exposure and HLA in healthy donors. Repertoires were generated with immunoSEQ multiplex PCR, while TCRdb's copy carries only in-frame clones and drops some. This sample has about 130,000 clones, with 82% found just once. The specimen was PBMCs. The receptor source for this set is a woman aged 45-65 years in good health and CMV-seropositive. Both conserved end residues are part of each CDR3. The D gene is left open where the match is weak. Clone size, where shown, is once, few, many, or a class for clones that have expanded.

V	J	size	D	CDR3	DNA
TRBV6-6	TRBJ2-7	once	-	CASSYSFTGSTYEQYF	TGTGCCAGCAGTTACTCGTTTACAGGCTCGACCTACGAGCAGTACTTC
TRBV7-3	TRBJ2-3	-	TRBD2	CASSLSGRAIDTQYF	TGTGCCAGCAGCCTTAGCGGGAGGGCCATTGATACGCAGTATTTT
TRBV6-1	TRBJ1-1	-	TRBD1	CASGNFEQGQGF	TGTGCCAGCGGAAACTTCGAACAGGGACAGGGCTTT
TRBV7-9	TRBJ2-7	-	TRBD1	CASSSGQPTYEQYF	TGTGCCAGCAGCTCGGGACAGCCCACCTACGAGCAGTACTTC
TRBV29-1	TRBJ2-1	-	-	CSVVPGDNEQFF	TGCAGCGTGGTTCCGGGGGACAATGAGCAGTTCTTC
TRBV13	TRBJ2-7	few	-	CASSFFPGDYEQYF	TGTGCCAGCAGCTTTTTCCCGGGGGACTACGAGCAGTACTTC
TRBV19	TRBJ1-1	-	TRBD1	CASRTGTVNTEAFF	TGTGCCAGTAGGACCGGGACAGTGAACACTGAAGCTTTCTTT
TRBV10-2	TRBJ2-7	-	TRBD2	CASSSLAGVVHEQYF	TGCGCCAGCAGTTCCCTAGCGGGAGTAGTCCACGAGCAGTACTTC
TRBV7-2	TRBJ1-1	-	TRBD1	CASGPGTGDTEAFF	TGTGCCAGCGGCCCTGGGACAGGGGACACTGAAGCTTTCTTT
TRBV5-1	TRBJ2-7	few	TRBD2	CASSPSGGSYEQYF	TGCGCCAGCAGCCCCTCGGGGGGGAGCTACGAGCAGTACTTC
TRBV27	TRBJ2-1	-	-	CASSLRRVSEQFF	TGTGCCAGCAGTTTAAGGAGGGTCAGTGAGCAGTTCTTC
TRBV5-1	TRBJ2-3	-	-	CASTDTSGTDTQYF	TGCGCCAGCACCGACACCTCTGGCACAGATACGCAGTATTTT
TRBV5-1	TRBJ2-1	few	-	CASKPPEATTYNEQFF	TGCGCCAGCAAACCTCCTGAGGCTACCACTTACAATGAGCAGTTCTTC
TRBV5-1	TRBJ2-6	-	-	CARARVLRSGANVLTF	TGCGCCAGAGCGCGGGTCCTTCGCTCTGGGGCCAACGTCCTGACTTTC
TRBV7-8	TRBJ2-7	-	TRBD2	CASSLRGGGYEQYF	TGTGCCAGCAGCTTGCGGGGGGGCGGATACGAGCAGTACTTC
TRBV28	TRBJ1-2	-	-	CASTPTRGRNYGYTF	TGTGCCAGCACCCCGACTAGGGGACGGAACTATGGCTACACCTTC
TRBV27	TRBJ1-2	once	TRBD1	CASSTTGGGYTF	TGTGCCAGCAGCACAACAGGGGGTGGCTACACCTTC
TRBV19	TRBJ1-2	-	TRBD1	CASSINRGHGYTF	TGTGCCAGTAGTATCAACAGGGGTCATGGCTACACCTTC
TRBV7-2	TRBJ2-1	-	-	CASSLTPQPGGLYNEQFF	TGTGCCAGCAGCTTAACCCCCCAACCCGGGGGGCTTTACAATGAGCAGTTCTTC
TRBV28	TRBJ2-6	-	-	CASSSSAEAGANVLTF	-
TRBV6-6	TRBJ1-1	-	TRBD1	CASSYEDRVNTEAFF	TGTGCCAGCAGTTACGAGGACAGGGTGAACACTGAAGCTTTCTTT
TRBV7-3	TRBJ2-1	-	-	CASSLSSGGQVPMNEQFF	TGTGCCAGCAGCTTAAGTTCCGGGGGTCAAGTCCCAATGAATGAGCAGTTCTTC
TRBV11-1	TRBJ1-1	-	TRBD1	CASSLETGGYTEAFF	TGTGCCAGCAGCTTAGAAACAGGGGGCTACACTGAAGCTTTCTTT
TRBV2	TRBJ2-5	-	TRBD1	CASSGTGGLRSETQYF	TGTGCCAGCAGTGGGACAGGGGGCCTTCGGTCGGAGACCCAGTACTTC
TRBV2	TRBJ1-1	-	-	CASSDQGLTEAFF	TGTGCCAGCAGTGACCAGGGGCTTACTGAAGCTTTCTTT
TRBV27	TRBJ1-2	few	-	CASSPDRSNYGYTF	TGTGCCAGCAGTCCGGACAGATCTAACTATGGCTACACCTTC
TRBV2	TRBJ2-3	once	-	CASSFTGFTDTQYF	TGTGCCAGCAGTTTCACCGGGTTTACAGATACGCAGTATTTT
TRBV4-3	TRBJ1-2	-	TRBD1	CASSQGGQGNYGYTF	TGCGCCAGCAGCCAAGGAGGACAGGGGAACTATGGCTACACCTTC
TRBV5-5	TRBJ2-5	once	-	CASSLVREARWETQYF	TGTGCCAGCAGCTTGGTGAGGGAGGCCCGATGGGAGACCCAGTACTTC
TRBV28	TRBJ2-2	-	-	CATWDKSNTGELFF	TGTGCCACTTGGGACAAATCGAACACCGGGGAGCTGTTTTTT
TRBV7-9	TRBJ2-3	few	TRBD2	CASSNGRGRVTDTQYF	TGTGCCAGCAGCAATGGGAGGGGCAGAGTCACAGATACGCAGTATTTT
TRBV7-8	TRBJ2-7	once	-	CASSLYRITYEQYF	TGTGCCAGCAGCTTATACAGGATTACCTACGAGCAGTACTTC
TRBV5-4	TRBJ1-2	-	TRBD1	CASSLVRDRGGGYTF	TGTGCCAGCAGCTTAGTTCGGGACAGGGGAGGAGGCTACACCTTC
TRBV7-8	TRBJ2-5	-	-	CASSQRWGEIETQYF	TGTGCCAGCAGCCAACGGTGGGGGGAGATCGAGACCCAGTACTTC
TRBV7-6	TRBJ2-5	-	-	CASRSSSVLETQYF	TGTGCCAGCAGGTCCTCATCGGTTTTGGAGACCCAGTACTTC
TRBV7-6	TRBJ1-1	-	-	CASSLYGGHQAPNTEAFF	TGTGCCAGCAGCTTATATGGGGGACACCAAGCACCGAACACTGAAGCTTTCTTT
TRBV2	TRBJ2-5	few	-	CASSPNRDTETQYF	TGTGCCAGCAGCCCAAATAGGGACACAGAGACCCAGTACTTC
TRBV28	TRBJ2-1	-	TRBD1	CASSFGDRGIFEQFF	TGTGCCAGCAGTTTTGGGGACAGGGGGATTTTTGAGCAGTTCTTC
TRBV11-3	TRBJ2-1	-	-	CASSLSRGGFTEQFF	TGTGCCAGCAGCTTATCAAGGGGTGGTTTTACTGAGCAGTTCTTC
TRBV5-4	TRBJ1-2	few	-	CASSLGAGNYGYTF	TGTGCCAGCAGCTTGGGGGCTGGGAACTATGGCTACACCTTC
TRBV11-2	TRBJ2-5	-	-	CASSLGIGSETQYF	TGTGCCAGCAGCTTAGGAATTGGCTCAGAGACCCAGTACTTC
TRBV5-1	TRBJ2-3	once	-	CASSLMETGSSTDTQYF	TGCGCCAGCAGCCTGATGGAGACTGGGTCAAGCACAGATACGCAGTATTTT
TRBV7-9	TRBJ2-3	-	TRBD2	CSSSLAGGPVDTQYF	TGTTCCAGCAGCTTAGCGGGAGGGCCTGTAGATACGCAGTATTTT
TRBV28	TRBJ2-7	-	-	CASSKLGRTYEQYF	TGTGCCAGCAGTAAACTAGGACGGACCTACGAGCAGTACTTC
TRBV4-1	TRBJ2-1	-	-	CASSQVHSTYNEQFF	TGCGCCAGCAGCCAAGTTCACAGCACCTACAATGAGCAGTTCTTC
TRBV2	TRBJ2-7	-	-	CASRVSWGPTYEQYF	TGTGCCAGCAGGGTCTCATGGGGGCCCACCTACGAGCAGTACTTC